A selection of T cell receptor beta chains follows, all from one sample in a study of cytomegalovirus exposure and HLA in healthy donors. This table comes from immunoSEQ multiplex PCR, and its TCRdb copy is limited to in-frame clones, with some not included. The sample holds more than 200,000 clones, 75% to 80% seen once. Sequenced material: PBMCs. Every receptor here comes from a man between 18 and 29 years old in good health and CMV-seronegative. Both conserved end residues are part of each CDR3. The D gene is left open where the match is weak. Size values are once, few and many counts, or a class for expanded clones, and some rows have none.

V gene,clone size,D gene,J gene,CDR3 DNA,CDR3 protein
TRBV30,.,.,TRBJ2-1,TGTGCCTGGAGTGAAAGGGGCCTTAGCTCCTACAATGAGCAGTTCTTC,CAWSERGLSSYNEQFF
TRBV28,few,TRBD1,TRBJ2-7,TGTGCCACCTCAAACAGGGGCCCGGAATCCTACGAGCAGTACTTC,CATSNRGPESYEQYF
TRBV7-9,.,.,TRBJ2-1,TGTGCCAGCAGCTTAGAGGGGTCCTACAATGAGCAGTTCTTC,CASSLEGSYNEQFF
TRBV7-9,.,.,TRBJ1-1,TGTGCCAGCAGCCCCTCGGGGAACACTGAAGCTTTCTTT,CASSPSGNTEAFF
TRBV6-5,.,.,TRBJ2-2,TGTGCCAGCAGGTGGGGCTACACCGGGGAGCTGTTTTTT,CASRWGYTGELFF
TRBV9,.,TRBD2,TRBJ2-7,TGTGCCAGCAGCTTAGACGGGGGGGCCGCCGGGGAGCAGTACTTC,CASSLDGGAAGEQYF
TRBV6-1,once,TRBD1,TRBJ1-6,TGTGCCCTAAAACAGGGGGAGGGTAATTCACCCCTCCACTTT,CALKQGEGNSPLHF
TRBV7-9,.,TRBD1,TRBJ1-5,TGTGCCAGCAGCTACGAGATTCCGGGACAGGGGGCTGAACAGCCCCAGCATTTT,CASSYEIPGQGAEQPQHF
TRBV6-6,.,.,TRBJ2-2,TGTGCCAGCAGTTACTCAGAGCGCGGCGGGGAGCTGTTTTTT,CASSYSERGGELFF
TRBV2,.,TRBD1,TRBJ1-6,TGTGCCAGCAGAGGGGGACAGATTCATTCACCCCTCCACTTT,CASRGGQIHSPLHF
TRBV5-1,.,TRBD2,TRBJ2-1,TGCGCCAGCAGCTTGGGACGGGGGGACAATGAGCAGTTCTTC,CASSLGRGDNEQFF
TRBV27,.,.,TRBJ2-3,TGTGCCAGCAGGCCGCTTACAGCTGATAGCACAGATACGCAGTATTTT,CASRPLTADSTDTQYF
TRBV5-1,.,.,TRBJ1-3,TGCGCCAGCAGGGAGGCGGGCTCTGGAAACACCATATATTTT,CASREAGSGNTIYF
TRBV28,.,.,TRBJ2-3,TGTGCCAGCAGTTTTCGACTTTCAGATACGCAGTATTTT,CASSFRLSDTQYF
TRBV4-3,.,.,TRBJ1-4,TGCGCCAGCAGCCAAGATACGAAAGGGTGGGGAGGGGCGGAAAAACTGTTTTTT,CASSQDTKGWGGAEKLFF
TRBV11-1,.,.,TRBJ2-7,TGTGCCAGCAGCTCCGAAGGAGATCGAAGGTACGAGCAGTACTTC,CASSSEGDRRYEQYF
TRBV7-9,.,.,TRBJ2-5,TGTGCCAGCAGCTTCGGACTAGAGACCCAGTACTTC,CASSFGLETQYF
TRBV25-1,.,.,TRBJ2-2,TGTGCCAGCAGTGAAGAGGGAAGCGGGGAGCTGTTTTTT,CASSEEGSGELFF
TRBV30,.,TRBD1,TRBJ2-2,TGTGCCGGAACGGGACAGGGGGCCGGGGAGCTGTTTTTT,CAGTGQGAGELFF
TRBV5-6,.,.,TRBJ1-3,TGTGCCAGCAGCCCTCAGCGACGGGGGGCTCGAATCTCTGGAAACACCATATATTTT,CASSPQRRGARISGNTIYF
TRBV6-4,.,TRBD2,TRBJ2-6,TGTGCCAGCAGTGACTCTAGCGGGAGTGGGGCCAACGTCCTGACTTTC,CASSDSSGSGANVLTF
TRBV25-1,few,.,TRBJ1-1,TGTGCCAGCAGTAAACAAACCTTGTCGAACACTGAAGCTTTCTTT,CASSKQTLSNTEAFF
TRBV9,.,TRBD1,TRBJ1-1,TGTGCCAGCAGAGCAGGACAGGGGGGGACTGAAGCTTTCTTT,CASRAGQGGTEAFF
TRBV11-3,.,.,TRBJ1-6,TGTGCCAGCAGCTTAGCGAGGCCAGGGGATTCACCCCTCCACTTT,CASSLARPGDSPLHF
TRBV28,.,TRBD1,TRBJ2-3,TGTGCCAGCAGTTCACAGGGGGCTGAGTCCGATACGCAGTATTTT,CASSSQGAESDTQYF
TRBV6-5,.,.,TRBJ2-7,TGTGCCAGCAGCCCCCACGGACAGATTGTCGAGCAGTACTTC,CASSPHGQIVEQYF
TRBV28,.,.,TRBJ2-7,TGTGCCAGCAGTTTAAAGGACTTCTCCTACGAGCAGTACTTC,CASSLKDFSYEQYF
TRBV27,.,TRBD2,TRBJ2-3,TGTGCCAGCAGCGGACTAGCGGGAGGAGATACGCAGTATTTT,CASSGLAGGDTQYF
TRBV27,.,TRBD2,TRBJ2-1,TGTGCCAGCAGCCCGAGCGGGAGGCCGTCGAATGAGCAGTTCTTC,CASSPSGRPSNEQFF
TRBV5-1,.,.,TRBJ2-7,TGCGCCAGCAGCTTGGCTAGATCTAAGATACCCTACGAGCAGTACTTC,CASSLARSKIPYEQYF
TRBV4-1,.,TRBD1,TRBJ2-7,TGCGCCAGCAGCCCTAGCCAGGGACAGACCTCCTACGAGCAGTACTTC,CASSPSQGQTSYEQYF
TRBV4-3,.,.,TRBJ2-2,TGCGCCAGCAGCCAAGAGCAGGCTATCGCCCCCGGGGAGCTGTTTTTT,CASSQEQAIAPGELFF
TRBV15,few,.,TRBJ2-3,TGTGCCACCAGCAGAGGACAGGCCGTCACAGATACGCAGTATTTT,CATSRGQAVTDTQYF
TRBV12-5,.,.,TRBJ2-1,TGTGCTAGTGGTTTGGTACAGACTGAGCAGTTCTTC,CASGLVQTEQFF
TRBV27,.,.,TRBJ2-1,TGTGCCAGCAGTCCCCCCCGCAGGGGATATGAGCAGTTCTTC,CASSPPRRGYEQFF
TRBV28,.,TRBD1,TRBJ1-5,TGTGCCAGCGGACAGGAAAATCAGCCCCAGCATTTT,CASGQENQPQHF
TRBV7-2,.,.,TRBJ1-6,TGTGCCAGCAGCCAACTACAAGGGGGTAGAGGTTCACCCCTCCACTTT,CASSQLQGGRGSPLHF
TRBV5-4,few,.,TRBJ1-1,TGTGCCAGCAGCTTAAGAGGGTCTGAAGCTTTCTTT,CASSLRGSEAFF
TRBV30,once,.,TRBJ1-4,TGTGCCTGGAGTGGGGTTGGGAGTCCAACTAATGAAAAACTGTTTTTT,CAWSGVGSPTNEKLFF
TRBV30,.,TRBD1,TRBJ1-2,TGTGCCTGGGTACCCACAGGGGAAGGATATGGCTACACCTTC,CAWVPTGEGYGYTF
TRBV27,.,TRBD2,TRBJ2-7,TGTGCCAGCAGGGCTAGCGGGAGTCACGAGCAGTACTTC,CASRASGSHEQYF
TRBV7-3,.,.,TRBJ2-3,TGTGCCAGCAGCCCTTTCGGGGTGGCCACAGATACGCAGTATTTT,CASSPFGVATDTQYF
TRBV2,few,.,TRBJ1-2,TGTGCCAGCAGTGACGGGAGTTCCGGCTACACCTTC,CASSDGSSGYTF
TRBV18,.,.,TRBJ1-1,TGTGCCAGCTCACCCCCGACGGGAAACACTGAAGCTTTCTTT,CASSPPTGNTEAFF
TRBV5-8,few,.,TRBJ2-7,TGTGCCAGCAGCTTAGGGGACACCTCCTACGAGCAGTACTTC,CASSLGDTSYEQYF
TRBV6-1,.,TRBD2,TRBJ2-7,TGTGCCAGCAGTGAATCGGGCGGGAGTAGCGACGAGCAGTACTTC,CASSESGGSSDEQYF
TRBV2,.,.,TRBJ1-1,TGTGCCAGTCAGACCGGGACTCTGTACACTGAAGCTTTCTTT,CASQTGTLYTEAFF
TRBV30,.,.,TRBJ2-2,TGTGCCTGGAGTACTCTACCAGGAGGCCCGAACACCGGGGAGCTGTTTTTT,CAWSTLPGGPNTGELFF
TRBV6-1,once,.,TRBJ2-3,TGTGCCAGCAGTGAACCCCCCATCCCCTTGAGAAGTATTCAGTATTTT,CASSEPPIPLRSIQYF
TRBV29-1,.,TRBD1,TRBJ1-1,TGCAGCACAAACAGGGGGTCGACTGAAGCTTTCTTT,CSTNRGSTEAFF
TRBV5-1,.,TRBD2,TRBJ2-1,TGCGCCAGCAGCGCCTGGACTAGCGGGAGGCCAAATGAGCAGTTCTTC,CASSAWTSGRPNEQFF
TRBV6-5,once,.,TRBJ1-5,TGTGCCAGCAGTGATGGGTCAGGGATCCAGCCCCAGCATTTT,CASSDGSGIQPQHF
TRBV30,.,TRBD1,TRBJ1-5,TGTGCCTGGAGCGGCCCTTGGGACAGGGGTGACCAGCCCCAGCATTTT,CAWSGPWDRGDQPQHF
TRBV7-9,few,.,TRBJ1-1,TGTGCCAGCAGCCCCCTGGGGGGGTTTGAAGCTTTCTTT,CASSPLGGFEAFF
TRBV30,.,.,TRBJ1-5,TGTGCCTGGAGTAGGAAGGGGAATCAGCCCCAGCATTTT,CAWSRKGNQPQHF